Below are 6 T cell receptor beta chains sequenced from a single sample in a study of OX40 agonist ivuxolimab in advanced cancers. Library preparation employed the immunoSEQ multiplex PCR assay. The immuneACCESS repertoire file appears here via TCRdb, limited to in-frame rearrangements. These files lack a portion of the clones; in checked studies, under half of the deficit traces to unresolved V genes, and the cause of the others is not known. Here the sample has fewer than 30,000 clones; almost 85% occur a single time. The top ten clonotypes cover over 15% of the sample. The source was CD4+ or CD8+ T cells sorted from blood, collected in a trial of the OX40 agonist ivuxolimab. These receptor sequences come from an adult with an advanced solid tumor such as melanoma, head and neck, liver or kidney cancer.

This clone was seen only once. This chain uses TRBV7-2 with TRBJ2-1; 11 bases agree with TRBD2. CDR1 SGHTA and CDR2 FQGNSA come from the germline V gene. The J segment lost 8 bases and the V segment lost 5 bases, leaving 14 bases of the junction unmatched. This CDR3 is 17 amino acids long. The CDR3: CASSRSSSGRLGDEQFF. Written as DNA, the CDR3 is TGTGCCAGCAGCCGAAGTTCTAGCGGGAGGCTGGGCGATGAGCAGTTCTTC.

The chain joins TRBV5-8 to TRBJ1-2; TRBD1 is a possible D gene (6 bases). The CDR3 is 13 residues long. Trimming pared 5 bases from V and 7 bases from J, leaving 15 bases between. Looked up from germline, CDR1 is SGHTS and CDR2 is YDEGEE. The CDR3 sequence: CASRGARIGGYTF. The CDR3 region has the DNA TGTGCCAGCAGGGGGGCCAGAATTGGTGGCTACACCTTC.

The V call is TRBV11-3, the J call TRBJ2-1, with D possibly matching TRBD2 (6 bases). The ends were cut back, 0 bases at V and 9 bases at J, with 15 bases in the middle. CDR1 is SGHNT, CDR2 YENEEA, per germline. The CDR3 has 15 amino acids. The CDR3 reads CASSLEAGRSGEQFF. For the CDR3, the DNA is TGTGCCAGCAGCTTAGAGGCGGGAAGGAGTGGTGAGCAGTTCTTC.

The chain joins TRBV4-1 to TRBJ1-1, with D hard to call. The CDR3 loop spans 16 amino acids. Germline assignment: CDR1 MGHRA and CDR2 YSYEKL. Trimming left V 3 bases short and J 0 bases short, with 14 bases between. The DNA for the CDR3 is TGCGCCAGCAGCCATCGGGGAGAATACATGAACACTGAAGCTTTCTTT. Translation gives CASSHRGEYMNTEAFF.

This clone was counted a single time. The rearrangement uses TRBV7-3 and TRBJ2-5; 11 positions agree with TRBD2. Trimming removed 0 bases from V and 4 bases from J; junction bases left unmatched: 1. Germline CDR1 is SGHTA and CDR2 is FQGTGA. This CDR3 comprises 15 residues. The CDR3 loop reads CASSLTGTSGETQYF. DNA for the CDR3: TGTGCCAGCAGCTTAACCGGGACTAGCGGAGAGACCCAGTACTTC.

The V gene is TRBV21-1, the J gene TRBJ2-2. TRBV21-1 is annotated as a pseudogene. This CDR3 is built from 10 residues. The CDR3 nucleotides are TGTGCCAGCAGCACCGGGGAGCTGTTTTTT. Translated, it gives CASSTGELFF.